The T cell receptor (beta chain) under discussion was sequenced for a study of cytomegalovirus exposure and HLA in healthy donors. Study conclusions and caveats: Follow-up analysis later connected one missense variant in DCLRE1C with trimming of TCR beta V- and J-genes. Later analysis identified about 17,000 TCR beta sequences associated with HLA alleles, using a false discovery rate threshold of 0.05.

Amplification used 60 Vbeta primers and 13 Jbeta primers. Produced via immunoSEQ multiplex PCR; TCRdb's table is partial and in-frame only. The profile shows some 110,000 clones, 73% of them singletons. CDR1 is MGHDK and CDR2 is SYGVNS in the germline V gene. This CDR3 comprises 13 residues. Trimming took off 11 bases at V and 3 bases at J, with 13 bases between the two ends. This clone was seen a handful of times. As yet, its antigen is unknown. The receptor was isolated from a man aged 60 to 69 in good health and CMV-seropositive. Sequenced material: PBMCs. The chain links TRBV25-1 to TRBJ1-4; D remains unclear. CDR3 loop: CASWNRANEKLFF. Here the CDR3 DNA reads TGTGCCTCCTGGAATCGGGCTAATGAAAAACTGTTTTTT.